Presented here are 3 T cell receptor beta chains from one specimen sequenced in a study of OX40 agonist ivuxolimab in advanced cancers. The protocol was immunoSEQ multiplex PCR, while the TCRdb copy is restricted to in-frame clones and leaves out a portion. This table holds roughly 92,000 clones, around 89% found once. Source: CD4+ or CD8+ T cells sorted from blood, taken in a trial of the OX40 agonist ivuxolimab. These receptors all stem from an adult with an advanced solid tumor such as melanoma, head and neck, liver or kidney cancer.

This chain links TRBV6-5 with TRBJ2-1; 8 nucleotides align to TRBD2. This CDR3 spans 16 amino acids. The germline V gene encodes CDR1 MNHEY and CDR2 SVGAGI. V trimming: 0 bases; J trimming: 7 bases; junction bases outside the gene matches: 8. DNA for the CDR3: TGTGCCAGCAGTTACTCATCGCGGGGGGTTAGGAATGAGCAGTTCTTC. Encoded protein: CASSYSSRGVRNEQFF.

The chain employs TRBV5-7 and TRBJ2-7; D is unresolved. TRBV5-7 is reported as an ORF; its role is uncertain. CDR3 length equals 14 residues. Trimming cost V 0 bases and J 7 bases, with 14 bases left between them. The CDR3 is CASSLAVGVGEQYF. DNA of the CDR3: TGTGCCAGCAGCTTGGCCGTGGGCGTAGGGGAGCAGTACTTC.

This chain joins TRBV7-8 and TRBJ2-5, with 8 positions matching TRBD2. Germline V gene lookup returns CDR1 SGHVS and CDR2 FQNEAQ. The CDR3 length is 19 residues. V shed 0 bases, J shed 3 bases, and the junction held 15 bases outside the gene matches. The CDR3 protein is CASSLAVLSSGGPKETQYF. Here the CDR3 DNA reads TGTGCCAGCAGCTTAGCTGTTTTGTCGAGCGGGGGCCCAAAAGAGACCCAGTACTTC.